Below are 5 T cell receptor beta chains sequenced from a single sample in a study of blood T cell repertoires in COVID-19. Libraries were prepared by immunoSEQ multiplex PCR; TCRdb keeps only in-frame clonotypes and omits some of them. The sample has about 46,000 clones; around nine tenths are singletons. Sequencing was done on a sample of peripheral blood. The receptors were gathered from a man in his 60s with active or convalescent COVID-19.

In this sample, this clone turned up once. This CDR3 reads CAWSVQGLAGANVLTF. The CDR3 DNA sequence: TGTGCCTGGAGTGTACAGGGGCTGGCTGGGGCCAACGTCCTGACTTTC. The chain recombines TRBV30 with TRBJ2-6; 7 positions agree with TRBD1. The CDR3 totals 16 residues. The junction had 4 bases not matched to a gene; V was cut back by 0 bases and J by 2 bases. CDR1 is GTSNPN and CDR2 is SVGIG in the germline V gene (reference sequence).

The gene calls are TRBV12-3 or TRBV12-4 and TRBJ1-5; D is unresolved. The CDR3 sequence is 12 residues long. Trimming removed 5 bases at V and 4 bases at J, with 6 bases between. CDR3 sequence reads: CASSTVNQPQHF. The CDR3 bases are TGTGCCAGCAGTACAGTGAATCAGCCCCAGCATTTT.

The rearrangement uses TRBV30 and TRBJ2-7; TRBD1 matches at 7 bases. Germline loops: CDR1 GTSNPN, CDR2 SVGIG (reference sequence). With 4 bases clipped from V and 0 bases from J, the junction kept 15 bases outside the gene matches. This CDR3 has 17 residues. The CDR3 bases are TGTGCCTGGAACTTCCCCAACGCCGGACAGGCCTCCTACGAGCAGTACTTC. It translates to CAWNFPNAGQASYEQYF.

The chain has TRBV5-5 and TRBJ1-1, with 7 bases fitting TRBD1. The V segment lost 4 bases and the J segment 5 bases; nucleotides outside the gene matches: 8. This CDR3 comprises 14 residues. Germline CDR1 and CDR2: SGHKS and YYEKEE (reference sequence). The CDR3 spells CASSPTGTVTEAFF. The CDR3 DNA follows: TGTGCCAGCAGCCCGACAGGGACAGTGACTGAAGCTTTCTTT.

The chain uses TRBV2 and TRBJ1-3; TRBD1 agrees at 8 bases. This CDR3 has 15 amino acids. V was clipped by 4 bases and J by 2 bases; unmatched bases: 4. CDR1 and CDR2 from the germline V gene are SNHLY and FYNNEI. CDR3 in DNA: TGTGCCAGCAGTGGGGGGACAGGAGCTGGAAACACCATATATTTT. Translation gives CASSGGTGAGNTIYF.